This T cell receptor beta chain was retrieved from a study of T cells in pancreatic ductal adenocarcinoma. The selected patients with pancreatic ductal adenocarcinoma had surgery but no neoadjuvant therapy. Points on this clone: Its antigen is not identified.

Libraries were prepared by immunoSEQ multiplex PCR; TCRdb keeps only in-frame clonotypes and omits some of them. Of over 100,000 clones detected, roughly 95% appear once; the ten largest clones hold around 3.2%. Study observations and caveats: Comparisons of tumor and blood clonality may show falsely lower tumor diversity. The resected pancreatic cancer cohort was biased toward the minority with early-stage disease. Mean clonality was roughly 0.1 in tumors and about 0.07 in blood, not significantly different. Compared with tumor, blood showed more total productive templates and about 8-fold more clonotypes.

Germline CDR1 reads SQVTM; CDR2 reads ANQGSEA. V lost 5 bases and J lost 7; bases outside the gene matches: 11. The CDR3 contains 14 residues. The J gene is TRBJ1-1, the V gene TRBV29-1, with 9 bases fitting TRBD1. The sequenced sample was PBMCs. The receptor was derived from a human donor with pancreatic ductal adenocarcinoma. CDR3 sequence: CSVQGETGGYEAFF. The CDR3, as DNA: TGCAGCGTTCAAGGGGAGACAGGGGGATATGAAGCTTTCTTT.